This TCR beta chain derives from a study of post-analysis software for immune sequencing data. Trimming cost V 1 base and J 9 bases; bases outside gene matches: 9. CDR1 and CDR2 from the germline V gene are MGHRA and YSYEKL. The CDR3 is made up of 16 amino acids. Built from TCR beta cDNA, the libraries had unique molecular identifiers in them. TCRdb processed the PCR reads anew with MiXCR; each CDR3 protein has one entry. The sample carries about 200,000 distinct CDR3 sequences, around 29% recorded once. Study-wide findings and caveats: Four or five TRBV segments (TRBV5-6, TRBV5-1 and TRBV20-1 among them) occurred more frequently in patients than in controls. Strong co-clustering by F measure was seen for same-batch samples.

This clonotype was counted between two and nine times. As yet, its antigen is unknown. This TCR was sampled from a girl younger than 18 with multiple sclerosis. The rearrangement links TRBV4-1 to TRBJ1-5; TRBD1 agrees at 10 bases. Sequencing input: blood. Here the CDR3 reads CASSQGTGGSGWPQHF. Here the CDR3 DNA reads TGCGCCAGCAGCCAAGGGACAGGGGGTTCCGGTTGGCCCCAGCATTTT.